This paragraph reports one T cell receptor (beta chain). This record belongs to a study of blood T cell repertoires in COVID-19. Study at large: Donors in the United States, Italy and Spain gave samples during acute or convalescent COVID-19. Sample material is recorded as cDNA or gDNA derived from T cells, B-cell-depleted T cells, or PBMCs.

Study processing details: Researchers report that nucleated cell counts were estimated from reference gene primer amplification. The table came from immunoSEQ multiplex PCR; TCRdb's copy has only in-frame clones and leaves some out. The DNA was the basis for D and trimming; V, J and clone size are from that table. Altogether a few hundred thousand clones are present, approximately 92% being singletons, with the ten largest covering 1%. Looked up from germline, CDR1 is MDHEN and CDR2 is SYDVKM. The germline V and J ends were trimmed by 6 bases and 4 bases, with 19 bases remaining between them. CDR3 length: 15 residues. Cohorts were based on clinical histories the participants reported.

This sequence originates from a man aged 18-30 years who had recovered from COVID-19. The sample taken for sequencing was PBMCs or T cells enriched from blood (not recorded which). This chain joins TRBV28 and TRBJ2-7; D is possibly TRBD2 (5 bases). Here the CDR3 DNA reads TGTGCCAGCAGACTTGAGACGGGATCCCGGTACGAGCAGTACTTC. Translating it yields CASRLETGSRYEQYF.